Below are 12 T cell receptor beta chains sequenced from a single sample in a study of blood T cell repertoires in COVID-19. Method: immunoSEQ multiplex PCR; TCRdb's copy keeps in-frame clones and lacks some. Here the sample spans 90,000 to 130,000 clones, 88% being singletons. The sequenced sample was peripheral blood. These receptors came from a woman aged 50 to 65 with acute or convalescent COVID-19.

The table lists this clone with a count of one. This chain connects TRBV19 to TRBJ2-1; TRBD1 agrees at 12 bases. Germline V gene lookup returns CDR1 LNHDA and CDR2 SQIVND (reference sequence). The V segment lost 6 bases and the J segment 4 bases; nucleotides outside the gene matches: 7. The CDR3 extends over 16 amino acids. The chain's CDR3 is CASRPGTGGLYNEQFF. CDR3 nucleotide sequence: TGTGCCAGTAGGCCTGGGACAGGGGGCCTTTACAATGAGCAGTTCTTC.

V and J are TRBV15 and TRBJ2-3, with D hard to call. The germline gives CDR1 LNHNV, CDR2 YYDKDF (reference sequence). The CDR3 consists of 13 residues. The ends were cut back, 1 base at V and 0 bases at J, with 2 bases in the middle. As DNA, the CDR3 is TGTGCCACCAGCAGAGCTAGCACAGATACGCAGTATTTT. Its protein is CATSRASTDTQYF.

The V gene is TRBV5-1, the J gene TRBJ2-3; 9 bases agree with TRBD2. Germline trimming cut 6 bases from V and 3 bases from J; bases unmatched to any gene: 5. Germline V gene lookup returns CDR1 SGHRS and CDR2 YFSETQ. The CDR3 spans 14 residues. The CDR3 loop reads CASKPGLATDTQYF. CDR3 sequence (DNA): TGCGCCAGCAAGCCGGGACTAGCAACAGATACGCAGTATTTT.

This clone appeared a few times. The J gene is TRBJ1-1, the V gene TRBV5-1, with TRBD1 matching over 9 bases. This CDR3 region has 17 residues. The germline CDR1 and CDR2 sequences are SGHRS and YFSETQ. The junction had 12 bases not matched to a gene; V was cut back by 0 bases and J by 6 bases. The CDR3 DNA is TGCGCCAGCAGCTTGGTAGGACAGGGGAGGATTAGTTCTGAAGCTTTCTTT. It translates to CASSLVGQGRISSEAFF. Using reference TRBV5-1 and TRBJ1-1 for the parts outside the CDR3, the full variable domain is KAGVTQTPRYLIKTRGQQVTLSCSPISGHRSVSWYQQTPGQGLQFLFEYFSETQRNKGNFPGRFSGRQFSNSRSEMNVSTLELGDSALYLCASSLVGQGRISSEAFFGQGTRLTVV.

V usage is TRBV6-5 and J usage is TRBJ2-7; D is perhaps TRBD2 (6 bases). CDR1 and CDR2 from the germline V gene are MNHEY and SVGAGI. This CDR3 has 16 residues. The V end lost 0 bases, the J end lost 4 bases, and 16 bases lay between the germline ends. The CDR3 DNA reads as TGTGCCAGCAGTTACTCGAAAGCCCTAGCGCTTTACGAGCAGTACTTC. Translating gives CASSYSKALALYEQYF.

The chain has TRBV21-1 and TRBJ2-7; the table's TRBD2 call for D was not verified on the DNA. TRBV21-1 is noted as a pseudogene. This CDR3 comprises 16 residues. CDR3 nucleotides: TGTGCCAGGCCCCCTCCGACTAGCGGGATAACCTACGAGCAGTACTTC. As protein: CARPPPTSGITYEQYF.

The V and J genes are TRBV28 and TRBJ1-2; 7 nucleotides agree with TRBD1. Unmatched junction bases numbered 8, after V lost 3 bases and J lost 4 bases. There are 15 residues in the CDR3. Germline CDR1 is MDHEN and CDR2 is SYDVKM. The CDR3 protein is CASSFTTGFSYGYTF. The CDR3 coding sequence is TGTGCCAGCAGTTTTACGACAGGGTTTAGCTATGGCTACACCTTC.

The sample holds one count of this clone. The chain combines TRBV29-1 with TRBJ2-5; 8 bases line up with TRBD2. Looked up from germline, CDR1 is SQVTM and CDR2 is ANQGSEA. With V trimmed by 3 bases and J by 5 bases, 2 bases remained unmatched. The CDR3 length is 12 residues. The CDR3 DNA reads TGCAGCGTTGAGACTAGCGCCGAGACCCAGTACTTC. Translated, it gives CSVETSAETQYF.

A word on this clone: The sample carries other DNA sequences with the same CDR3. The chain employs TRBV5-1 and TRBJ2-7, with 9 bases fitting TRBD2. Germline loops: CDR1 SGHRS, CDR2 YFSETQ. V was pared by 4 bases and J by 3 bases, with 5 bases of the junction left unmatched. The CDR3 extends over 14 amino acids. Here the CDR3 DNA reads TGCGCCAGCAGCCCCGGACTAGCGAACTACGAGCAGTACTTC. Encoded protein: CASSPGLANYEQYF.

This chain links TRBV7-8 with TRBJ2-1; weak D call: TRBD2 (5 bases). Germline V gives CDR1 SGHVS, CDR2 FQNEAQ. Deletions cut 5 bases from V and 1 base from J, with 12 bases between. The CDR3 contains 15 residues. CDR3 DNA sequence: TGTGCCAGCAGCCCGTACCGAGGGTCCTACAATGAGCAGTTCTTC. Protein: CASSPYRGSYNEQFF.

Here the CDR3 DNA reads TGTGCCAGCAGCTTAGAGCGTTACACTGAAGCTTTCTTT. The encoded protein is CASSLERYTEAFF. The V and J genes are TRBV7-9 and TRBJ1-1; D not resolved. In germline, CDR1 is SEHNR, CDR2 FQNEAQ (reference sequence). The CDR3 consists of 13 residues. V lost 1 base to trimming and J lost 3 bases, with 6 bases between them.

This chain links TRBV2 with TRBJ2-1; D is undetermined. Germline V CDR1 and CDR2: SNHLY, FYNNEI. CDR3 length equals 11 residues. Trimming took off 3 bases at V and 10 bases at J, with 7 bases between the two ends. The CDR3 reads CASSDIREQFF. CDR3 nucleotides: TGTGCCAGCAGTGATATTCGGGAGCAGTTCTTC.